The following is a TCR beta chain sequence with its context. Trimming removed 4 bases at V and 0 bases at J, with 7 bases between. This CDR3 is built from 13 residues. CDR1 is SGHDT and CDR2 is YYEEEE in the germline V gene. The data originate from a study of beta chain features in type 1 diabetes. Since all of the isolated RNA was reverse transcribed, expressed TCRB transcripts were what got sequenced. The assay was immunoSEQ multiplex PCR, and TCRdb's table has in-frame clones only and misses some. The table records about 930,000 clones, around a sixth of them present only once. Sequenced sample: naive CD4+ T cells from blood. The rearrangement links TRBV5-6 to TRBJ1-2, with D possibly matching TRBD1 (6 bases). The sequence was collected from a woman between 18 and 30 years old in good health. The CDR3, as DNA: TGTGCCAGCAGCCGACAGGCTAACTATGGCTACACCTTC. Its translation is CASSRQANYGYTF.